This TCR beta chain was obtained from a study of breast tumors, draining lymph nodes, adjacent tissues. The lymph nodes were axillary draining lymph nodes from breast cancer patients. This clonotype was recorded many times. V dropped 1 base and J dropped 11 bases, with 15 bases sitting between them. Per germline, CDR1 MGHRA and CDR2 YSYEKL. The CDR3 is 14 residues long. TCRdb re-derived calls from the multiplex PCR reads in MiXCR, one entry per CDR3 protein. Of about 230,000 distinct CDR3 sequences listed, about 30% are singletons. Sequenced material: axillary lymph node tissue. This clonotype was sampled from a female donor with breast cancer. Some clones in this sample may be carry-over from other donors' samples. The chain couples TRBV4-1 to TRBJ1-5, with unresolved D. The CDR3 region is CASSQAEGWVSQHF. CDR3 coding DNA: TGCGCCAGCAGCCAAGCGGAAGGGTGGGTCTCCCAGCATTTT.